This T cell receptor (beta chain) was recovered during a study of cytomegalovirus exposure and HLA in healthy donors. Study in general: Most donors, 70% to 85% of approximately 400 genotyped, fell in the Caucasian-associated ancestry cluster.

The J segment lost 2 bases and the V segment lost 3 bases, leaving 11 bases of the junction unmatched. Germline CDR1 is LNHNV and CDR2 is YYDKDF (reference sequence). This CDR3 is 17 amino acids long. This clone showed up just once. Its target is unknown. Overall study findings and caveats: When the data were analyzed later, several of the most significant clusters appeared to be linked to common viral pathogens. Rarity characterized most TCR sequences, yet some public TCRs appeared in many donors.

PCR involved 60 Vbeta and 13 Jbeta primers. In the authors' workflow: A later analysis tallied approximately 87 million unique TCR beta chains, around 11 million of them shared. TCRdb's copy holds only in-frame clones and misses some; the assay was immunoSEQ multiplex PCR. V and J calls and clone size come straight from that table; D and trimming were deduced from the DNA. Among about 180,000 clones listed, over 75% were seen once. The TCR originated in a woman aged 50 to 60 in good health and CMV-seronegative. The sequencing input was PBMCs. The rearrangement links TRBV15 to TRBJ2-3; 7 positions agree with TRBD2. DNA of the CDR3: TGTGCCACCAGCAGGGCTAATCGAGCGGGAACCACAGATACGCAGTATTTT. This codes for CATSRANRAGTTDTQYF. Combining the CDR3 with reference TRBV15 and TRBJ2-3 gives the whole variable domain DAMVIQNPRYQVTQFGKPVTLSCSQTLNHNVMYWYQQKSSQAPKLLFHYYDKDFNNEADTPDNFQSRRPNTSFCFLDIRSPGLGDTAMYLCATSRANRAGTTDTQYFGPGTRLTVL.